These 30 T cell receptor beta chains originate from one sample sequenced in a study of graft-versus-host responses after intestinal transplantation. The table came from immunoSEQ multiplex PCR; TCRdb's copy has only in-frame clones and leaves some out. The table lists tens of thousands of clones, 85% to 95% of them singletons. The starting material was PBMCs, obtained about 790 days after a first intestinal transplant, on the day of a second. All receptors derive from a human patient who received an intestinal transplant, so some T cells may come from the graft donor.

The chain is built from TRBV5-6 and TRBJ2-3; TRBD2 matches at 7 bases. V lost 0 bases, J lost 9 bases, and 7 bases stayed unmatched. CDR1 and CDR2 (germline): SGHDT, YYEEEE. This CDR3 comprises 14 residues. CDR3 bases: TGTGCCAGCAGCTTGGCGGCGGGAGTGGACACGCAGTATTTT. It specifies CASSLAAGVDTQYF.

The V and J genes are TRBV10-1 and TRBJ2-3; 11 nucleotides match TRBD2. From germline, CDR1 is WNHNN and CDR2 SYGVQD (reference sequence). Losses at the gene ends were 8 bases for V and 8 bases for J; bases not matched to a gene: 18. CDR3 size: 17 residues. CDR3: CASSPIAGGPELGTQYF. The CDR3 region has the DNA TGCGCCAGCTCCCCCATAGCGGGAGGGCCGGAGTTGGGTACGCAGTATTTT.

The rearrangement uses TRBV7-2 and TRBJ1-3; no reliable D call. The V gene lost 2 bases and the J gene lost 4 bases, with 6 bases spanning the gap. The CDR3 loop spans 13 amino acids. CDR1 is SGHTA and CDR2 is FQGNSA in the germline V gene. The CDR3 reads CASSLYEGNTIYF. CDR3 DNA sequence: TGTGCCAGCAGCTTATACGAGGGAAACACCATATATTTT.

The CDR3 is CASSGGMNEQFF. The CDR3 coding sequence is TGTGCCAGTAGTGGGGGTATGAATGAGCAGTTCTTC. This chain connects TRBV19 to TRBJ2-1; D assignment may be TRBD1 or TRBD2 (5 bases each). Trimming removed 5 bases from V and 7 bases from J, with 9 bases in between. The CDR3 is 12 amino acids. CDR1 and CDR2 (germline): LNHDA, SQIVND (reference sequence).

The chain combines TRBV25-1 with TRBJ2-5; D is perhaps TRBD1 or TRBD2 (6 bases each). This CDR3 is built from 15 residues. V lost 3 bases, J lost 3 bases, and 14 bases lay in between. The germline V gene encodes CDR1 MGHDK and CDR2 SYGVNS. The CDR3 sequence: CASSDLPGAEETQYF. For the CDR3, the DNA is TGTGCCAGCAGTGACCTCCCGGGGGCCGAAGAGACCCAGTACTTC.

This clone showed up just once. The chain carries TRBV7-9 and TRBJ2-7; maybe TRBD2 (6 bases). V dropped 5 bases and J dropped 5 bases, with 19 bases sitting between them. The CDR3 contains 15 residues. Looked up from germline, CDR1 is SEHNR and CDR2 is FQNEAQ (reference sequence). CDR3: CASSTRDSPRDEQYF. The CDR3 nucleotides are TGTGCCAGCAGCACGCGGGACTCCCCAAGGGACGAGCAGTACTTC.

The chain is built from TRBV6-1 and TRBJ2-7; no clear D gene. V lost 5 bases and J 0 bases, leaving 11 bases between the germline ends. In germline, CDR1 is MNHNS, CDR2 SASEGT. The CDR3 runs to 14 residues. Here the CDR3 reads CASSYRAGSYEQYF. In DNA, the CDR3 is TGTGCCAGCAGTTATAGGGCAGGCTCCTACGAGCAGTACTTC.

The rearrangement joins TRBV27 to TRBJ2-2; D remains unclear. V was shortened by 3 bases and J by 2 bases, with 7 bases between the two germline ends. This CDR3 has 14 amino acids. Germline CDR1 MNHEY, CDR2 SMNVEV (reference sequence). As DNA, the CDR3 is TGTGCCAGCAGTTTCCGGCGCAACACCGGGGAGCTGTTTTTT. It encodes CASSFRRNTGELFF.

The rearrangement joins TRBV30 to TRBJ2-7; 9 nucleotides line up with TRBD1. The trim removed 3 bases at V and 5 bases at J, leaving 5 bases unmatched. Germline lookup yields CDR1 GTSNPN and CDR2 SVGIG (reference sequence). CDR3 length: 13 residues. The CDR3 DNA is TGTGCCTGGAGGACAGGGGGATTTGACGAGCAGTACTTC. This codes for CAWRTGGFDEQYF. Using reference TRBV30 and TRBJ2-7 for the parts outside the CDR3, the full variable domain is SQTIHQWPATLVQPVGSPLSLECTVEGTSNPNLYWYRQAAGRGLQLLFYSVGIGQISSEVPQNLSASRPQDRQFILSSKKLLLSDSGFYLCAWRTGGFDEQYFGPGTRLTVT.

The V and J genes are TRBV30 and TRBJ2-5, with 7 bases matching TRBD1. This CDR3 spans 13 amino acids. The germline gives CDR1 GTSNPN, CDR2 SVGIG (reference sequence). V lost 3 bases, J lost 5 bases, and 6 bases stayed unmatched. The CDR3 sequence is CAWSDRVWETQYF. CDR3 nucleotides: TGTGCCTGGAGCGACAGGGTTTGGGAGACCCAGTACTTC.

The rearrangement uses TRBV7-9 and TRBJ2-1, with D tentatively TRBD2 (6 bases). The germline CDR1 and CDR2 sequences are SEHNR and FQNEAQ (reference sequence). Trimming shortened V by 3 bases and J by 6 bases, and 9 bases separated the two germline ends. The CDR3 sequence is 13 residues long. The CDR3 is CASSFGGSNEQFF. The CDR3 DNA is TGTGCCAGCAGCTTCGGGGGATCCAATGAGCAGTTCTTC.

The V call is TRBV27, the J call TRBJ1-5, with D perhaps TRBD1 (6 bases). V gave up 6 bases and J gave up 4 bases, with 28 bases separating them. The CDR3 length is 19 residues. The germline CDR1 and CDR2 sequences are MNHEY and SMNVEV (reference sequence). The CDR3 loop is CASSREGGPGTFWNQPQHF. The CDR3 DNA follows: TGTGCCAGCAGCCGTGAGGGGGGCCCAGGGACGTTTTGGAATCAGCCCCAGCATTTT.

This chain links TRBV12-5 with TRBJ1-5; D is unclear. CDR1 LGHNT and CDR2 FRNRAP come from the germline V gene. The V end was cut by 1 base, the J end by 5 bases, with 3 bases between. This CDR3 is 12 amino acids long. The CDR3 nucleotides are TGTGCTAGTGGTTTGGCCGATCAGCCCCAGCATTTT. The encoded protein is CASGLADQPQHF.

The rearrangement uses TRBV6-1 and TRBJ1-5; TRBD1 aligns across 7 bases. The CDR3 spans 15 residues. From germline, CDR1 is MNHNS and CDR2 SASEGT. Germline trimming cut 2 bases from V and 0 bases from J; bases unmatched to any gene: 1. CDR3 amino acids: CASSERGHSNQPQHF. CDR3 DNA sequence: TGTGCCAGCAGTGAAAGGGGGCATAGCAATCAGCCCCAGCATTTT.

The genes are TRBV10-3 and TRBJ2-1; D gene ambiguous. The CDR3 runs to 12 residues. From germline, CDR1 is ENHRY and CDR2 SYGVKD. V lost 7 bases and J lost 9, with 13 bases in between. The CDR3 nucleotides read TGTGCCATCAAGTCCCCTATCGGTGAGCAGTTCTTC. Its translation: CAIKSPIGEQFF.

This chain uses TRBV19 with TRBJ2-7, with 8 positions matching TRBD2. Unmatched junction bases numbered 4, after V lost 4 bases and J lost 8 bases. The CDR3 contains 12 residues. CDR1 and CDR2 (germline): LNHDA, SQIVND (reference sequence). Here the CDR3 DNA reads TGTGCCAGTAGTAGCGGGAGGTACAAGCAGTACTTC. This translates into CASSSGRYKQYF.

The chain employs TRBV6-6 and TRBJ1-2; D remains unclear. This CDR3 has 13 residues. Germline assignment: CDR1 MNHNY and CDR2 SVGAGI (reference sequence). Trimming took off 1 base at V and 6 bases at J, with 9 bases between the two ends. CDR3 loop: CASSYWGPDGYTF. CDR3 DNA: TGTGCCAGCAGTTACTGGGGTCCGGATGGCTACACCTTC.

CDR3 DNA: TGTGCCAGCACACCCGGGACTAGCGGGAGAGAACTCTACGAGCAGTACTTC. This sequence encodes CASTPGTSGRELYEQYF. V is TRBV2 and J is TRBJ2-7, with TRBD2 matching over 14 bases. Germline V CDR1 and CDR2: SNHLY, FYNNEI. The CDR3 loop spans 17 amino acids. After removal of 7 bases from V and 3 bases from J, the junction contained 11 bases not matched to a gene.

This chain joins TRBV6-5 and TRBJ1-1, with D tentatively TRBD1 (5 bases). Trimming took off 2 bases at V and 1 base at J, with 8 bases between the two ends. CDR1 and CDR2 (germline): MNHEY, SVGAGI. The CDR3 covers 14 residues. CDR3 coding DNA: TGTGCCAGCAGTTACGGGGGGAGGAACACTGAAGCTTTCTTT. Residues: CASSYGGRNTEAFF.

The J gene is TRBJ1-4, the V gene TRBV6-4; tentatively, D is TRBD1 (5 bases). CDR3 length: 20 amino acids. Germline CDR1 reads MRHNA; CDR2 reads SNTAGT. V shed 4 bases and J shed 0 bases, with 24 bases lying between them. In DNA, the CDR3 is TGTGCCAGCAGTGGTGGGGGGGATCACTGCCCCAGTGCAACTAATGAAAAACTGTTTTTT. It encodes CASSGGGDHCPSATNEKLFF.

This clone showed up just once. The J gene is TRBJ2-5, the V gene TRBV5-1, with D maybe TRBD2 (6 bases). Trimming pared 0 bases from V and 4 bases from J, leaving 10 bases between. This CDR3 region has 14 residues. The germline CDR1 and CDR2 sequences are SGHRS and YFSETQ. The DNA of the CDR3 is TGCGCCAGCAGCTTGGGACAGACTAGAGAGACCCAGTACTTC. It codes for CASSLGQTRETQYF.

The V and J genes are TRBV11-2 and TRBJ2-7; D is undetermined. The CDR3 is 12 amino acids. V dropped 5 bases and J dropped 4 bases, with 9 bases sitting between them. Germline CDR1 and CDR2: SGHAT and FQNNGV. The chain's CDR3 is CASSPVGYEQYF. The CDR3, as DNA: TGTGCCAGCAGCCCAGTAGGGTACGAGCAGTACTTC.

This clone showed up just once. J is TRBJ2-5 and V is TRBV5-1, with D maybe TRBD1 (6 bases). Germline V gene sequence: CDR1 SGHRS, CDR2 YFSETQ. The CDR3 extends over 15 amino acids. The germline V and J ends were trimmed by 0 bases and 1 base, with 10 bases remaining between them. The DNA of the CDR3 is TGCGCCAGCAGCTTGGACAGGGCCTTCCAAGAGACCCAGTACTTC. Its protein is CASSLDRAFQETQYF.

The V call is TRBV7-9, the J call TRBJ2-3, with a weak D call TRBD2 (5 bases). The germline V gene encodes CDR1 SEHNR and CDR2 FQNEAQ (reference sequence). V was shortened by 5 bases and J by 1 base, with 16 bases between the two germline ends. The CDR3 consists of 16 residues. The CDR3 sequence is CASSPKWELGTDTQYF. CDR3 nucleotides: TGTGCCAGCAGCCCGAAGTGGGAGCTAGGCACAGATACGCAGTATTTT.

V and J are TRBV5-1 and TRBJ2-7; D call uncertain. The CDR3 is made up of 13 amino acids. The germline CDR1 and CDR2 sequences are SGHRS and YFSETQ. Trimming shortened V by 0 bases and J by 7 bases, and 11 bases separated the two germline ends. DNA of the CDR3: TGCGCCAGCAGCTTGGGCAGCCGCGAAGAGCAGTACTTC. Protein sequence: CASSLGSREEQYF.

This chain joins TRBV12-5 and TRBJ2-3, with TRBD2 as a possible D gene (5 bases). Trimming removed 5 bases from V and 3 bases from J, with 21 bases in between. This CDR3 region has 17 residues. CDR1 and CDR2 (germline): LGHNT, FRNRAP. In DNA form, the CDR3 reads TGTGCTAGTGGTCCCCCCGCAGCCCGGGAAAGTACAGATACGCAGTATTTT. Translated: CASGPPAARESTDTQYF.

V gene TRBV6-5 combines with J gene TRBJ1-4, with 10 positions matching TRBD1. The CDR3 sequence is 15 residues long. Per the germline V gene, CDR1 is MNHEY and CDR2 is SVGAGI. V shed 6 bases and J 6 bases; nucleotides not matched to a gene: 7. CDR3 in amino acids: CASSRQGARDEKLFF. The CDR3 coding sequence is TGTGCCAGCAGCCGACAGGGGGCTCGGGATGAAAAACTGTTTTTT.

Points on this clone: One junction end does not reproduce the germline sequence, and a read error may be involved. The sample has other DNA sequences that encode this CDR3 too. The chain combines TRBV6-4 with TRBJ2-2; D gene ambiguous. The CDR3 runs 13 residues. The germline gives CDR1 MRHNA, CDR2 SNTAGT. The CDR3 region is CASSDSGTGELFF. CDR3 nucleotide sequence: TGTGCTAGCAGTGACTCGGGCACCGGGGAGCTGTTTTTT.

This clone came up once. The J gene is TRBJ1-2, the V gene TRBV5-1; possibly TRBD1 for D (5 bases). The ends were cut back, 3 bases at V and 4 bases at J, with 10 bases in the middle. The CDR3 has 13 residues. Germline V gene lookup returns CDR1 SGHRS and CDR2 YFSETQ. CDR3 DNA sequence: TGCGCCAGCAGCTCCTCAGGGATCTATGGCTACACCTTC. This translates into CASSSSGIYGYTF. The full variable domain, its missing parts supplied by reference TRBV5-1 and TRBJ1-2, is KAGVTQTPRYLIKTRGQQVTLSCSPISGHRSVSWYQQTPGQGLQFLFEYFSETQRNKGNFPGRFSGRQFSNSRSEMNVSTLELGDSALYLCASSSSGIYGYTFGSGTRLTVV.

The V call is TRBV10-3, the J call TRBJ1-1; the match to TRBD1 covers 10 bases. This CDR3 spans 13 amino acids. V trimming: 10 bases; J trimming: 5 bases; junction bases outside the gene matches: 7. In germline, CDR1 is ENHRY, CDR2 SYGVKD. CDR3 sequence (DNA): TGTGCCACCCGGAGGACAGGGGGGACTGAAGCTTTCTTT. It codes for CATRRTGGTEAFF.